This entry features one TCR beta chain sequence. Its specificity is unknown. This entry is derived from a study of CXCR3-negative and CXCR3-positive naive CD8 T cells. The authors prepared UMI-labeled TRB cDNA libraries by 5' RACE. TCRdb reworked the 5' RACE reads into one entry per CDR3 protein, no DNA. The table lists 65,000 to 75,000 distinct CDR3 sequences. Study results and caveats: Because surface CD5 did not distinguish the naive subsets, TCR strength was inferred from TRB CDR3 properties. Relative to CXCR3-negative naive cells, CXCR3-positive naive cells had more hydrophobic TRB CDR3s. Both naive subsets showed comparably high diversity, and memory CD8+ cells showed much lower diversity.

This CDR3 comprises 15 residues. Germline CDR1 LGHNA, CDR2 YSLEER. Sequencing was carried out using naive CXCR3+ CD8+ T cells from blood. As for subset: CD45RO-CCR7+CD27+CD95- naive CD8+ T cells expressing CXCR3 (TNR3+). This TCR was recovered from a human donor in good health. Some clones in this sample may be carry-over from other donors' samples. This chain joins TRBV4-3 and TRBJ1-1; without DNA, the TCRdb call of TRBD1 cannot be checked. CDR3 in amino acids: CASSPWEGADTEAFF.